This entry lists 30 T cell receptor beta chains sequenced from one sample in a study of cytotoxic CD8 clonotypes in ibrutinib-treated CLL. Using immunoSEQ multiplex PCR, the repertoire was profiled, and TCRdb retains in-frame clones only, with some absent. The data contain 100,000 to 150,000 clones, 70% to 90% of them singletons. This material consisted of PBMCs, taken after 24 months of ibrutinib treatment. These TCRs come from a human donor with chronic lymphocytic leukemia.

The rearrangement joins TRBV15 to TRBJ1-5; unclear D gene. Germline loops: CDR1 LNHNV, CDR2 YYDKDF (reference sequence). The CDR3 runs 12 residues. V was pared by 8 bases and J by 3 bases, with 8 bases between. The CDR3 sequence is CATGRDNQPQHF. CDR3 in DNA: TGTGCCACCGGACGGGACAATCAGCCCCAGCATTTT.

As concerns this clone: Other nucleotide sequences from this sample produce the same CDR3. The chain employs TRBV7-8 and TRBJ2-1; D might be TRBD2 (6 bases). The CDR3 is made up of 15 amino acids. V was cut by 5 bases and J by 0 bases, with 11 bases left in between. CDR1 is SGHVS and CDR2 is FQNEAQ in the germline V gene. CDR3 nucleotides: TGTGCCAGCAGCCCTAGCGCAAGCTCCTACAATGAGCAGTTCTTC. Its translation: CASSPSASSYNEQFF. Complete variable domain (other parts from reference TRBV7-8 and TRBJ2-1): GAGVSQSPRYKVAKRGQDVALRCDPISGHVSLFWYQQALGQGPEFLTYFQNEAQLDKSGLPSDRFFAERPEGSVSTLKIQRTQQEDSAVYLCASSPSASSYNEQFFGPGTRLTVL.

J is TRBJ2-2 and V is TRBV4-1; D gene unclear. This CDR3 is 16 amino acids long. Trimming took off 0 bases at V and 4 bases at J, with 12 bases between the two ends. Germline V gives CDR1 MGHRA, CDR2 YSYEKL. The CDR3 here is CASSQDTSWRTGELFF. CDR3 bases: TGCGCCAGCAGCCAAGATACCAGTTGGCGCACCGGGGAGCTGTTTTTT.

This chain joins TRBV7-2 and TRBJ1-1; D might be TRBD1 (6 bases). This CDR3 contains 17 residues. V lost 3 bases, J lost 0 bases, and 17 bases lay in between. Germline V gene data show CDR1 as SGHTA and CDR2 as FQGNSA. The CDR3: CASSFSPGALMNTEAFF. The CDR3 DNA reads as TGTGCCAGCAGCTTTTCCCCGGGGGCACTCATGAACACTGAAGCTTTCTTT.

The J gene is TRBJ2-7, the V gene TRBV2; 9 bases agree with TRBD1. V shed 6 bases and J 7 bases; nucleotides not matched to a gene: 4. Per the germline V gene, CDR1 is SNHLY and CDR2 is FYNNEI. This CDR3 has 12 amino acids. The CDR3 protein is CASSPGQGEQYF. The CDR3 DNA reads TGTGCCAGCAGCCCGGGACAGGGAGAGCAGTACTTC.

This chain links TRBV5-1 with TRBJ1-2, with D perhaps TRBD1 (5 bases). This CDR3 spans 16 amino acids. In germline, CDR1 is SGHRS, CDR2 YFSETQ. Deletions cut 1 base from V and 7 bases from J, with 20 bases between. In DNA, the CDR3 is TGCGCCAGCAGCTTGATCGGTGGTGGGGCAGGAATTGGCTACACCTTC. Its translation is CASSLIGGGAGIGYTF.

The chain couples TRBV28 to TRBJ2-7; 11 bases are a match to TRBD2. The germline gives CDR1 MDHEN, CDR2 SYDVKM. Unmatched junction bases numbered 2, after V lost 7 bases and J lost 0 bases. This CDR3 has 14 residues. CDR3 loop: CASMGLAASYEQYF. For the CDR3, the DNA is TGTGCCAGCATGGGACTAGCGGCCTCCTACGAGCAGTACTTC. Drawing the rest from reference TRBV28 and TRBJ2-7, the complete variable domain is DVKVTQSSRYLVKRTGEKVFLECVQDMDHENMFWYRQDPGLGLRLIYFSYDVKMKEKGDIPEGYSVSREKKERFSLILESASTNQTSMYLCASMGLAASYEQYFGPGTRLTVT.

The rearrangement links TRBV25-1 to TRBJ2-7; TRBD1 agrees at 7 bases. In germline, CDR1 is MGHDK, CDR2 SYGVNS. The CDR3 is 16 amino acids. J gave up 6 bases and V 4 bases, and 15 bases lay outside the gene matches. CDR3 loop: CASSAPRGRGLGEQYF. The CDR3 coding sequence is TGTGCCAGCAGTGCTCCCCGGGGTAGGGGGCTAGGCGAGCAGTACTTC.

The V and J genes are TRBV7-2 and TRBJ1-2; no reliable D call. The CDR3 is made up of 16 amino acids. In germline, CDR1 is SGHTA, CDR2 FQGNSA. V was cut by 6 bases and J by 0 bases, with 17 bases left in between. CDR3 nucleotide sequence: TGTGCCAGCAGTCGCGACCCATTTAGGGCTAACTATGGCTACACCTTC. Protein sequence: CASSRDPFRANYGYTF.

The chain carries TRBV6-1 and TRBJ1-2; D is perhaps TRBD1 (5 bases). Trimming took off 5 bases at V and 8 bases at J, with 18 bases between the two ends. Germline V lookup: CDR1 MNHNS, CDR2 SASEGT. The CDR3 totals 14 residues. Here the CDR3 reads CASSQDSGWGGYTF. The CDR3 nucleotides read TGTGCCAGCAGTCAAGACAGTGGTTGGGGCGGCTACACCTTC.

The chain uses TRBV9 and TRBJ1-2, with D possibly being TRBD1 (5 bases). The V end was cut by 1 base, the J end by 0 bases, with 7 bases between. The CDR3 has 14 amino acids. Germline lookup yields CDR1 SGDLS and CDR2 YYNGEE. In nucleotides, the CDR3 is TGTGCCAGCAGCGTACAGGGTGCTAACTATGGCTACACCTTC. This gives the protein CASSVQGANYGYTF.

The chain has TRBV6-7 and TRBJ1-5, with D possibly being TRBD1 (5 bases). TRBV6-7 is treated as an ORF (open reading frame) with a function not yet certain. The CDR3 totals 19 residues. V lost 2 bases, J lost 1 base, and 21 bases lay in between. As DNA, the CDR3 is TGTGCCAGCAGTTACCCAACCCCCCCGACAGAATCCAGCAATCAGCCCCAGCATTTT. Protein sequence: CASSYPTPPTESSNQPQHF.

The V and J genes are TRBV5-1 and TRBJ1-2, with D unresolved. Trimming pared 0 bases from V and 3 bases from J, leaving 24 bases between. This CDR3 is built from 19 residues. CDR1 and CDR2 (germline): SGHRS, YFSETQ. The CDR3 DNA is TGCGCCAGCAGCTTGGCCGGTGAGCCACCGGCAGTTTCCTACTATGGCTACACCTTC. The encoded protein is CASSLAGEPPAVSYYGYTF.

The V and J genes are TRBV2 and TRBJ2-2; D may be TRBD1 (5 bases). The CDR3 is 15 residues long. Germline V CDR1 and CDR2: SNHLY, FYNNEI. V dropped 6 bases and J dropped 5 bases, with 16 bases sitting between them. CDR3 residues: CASSLDQGVTGELFF. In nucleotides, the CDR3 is TGTGCCAGCAGCCTCGATCAAGGGGTTACCGGGGAGCTGTTTTTT.

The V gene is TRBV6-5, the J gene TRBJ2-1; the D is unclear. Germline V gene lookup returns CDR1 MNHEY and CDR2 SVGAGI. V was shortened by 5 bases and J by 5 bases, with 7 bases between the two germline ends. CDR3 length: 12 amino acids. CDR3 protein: CASSPSNNEQFF. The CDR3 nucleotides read TGTGCCAGCAGTCCTTCGAACAATGAGCAGTTCTTC.

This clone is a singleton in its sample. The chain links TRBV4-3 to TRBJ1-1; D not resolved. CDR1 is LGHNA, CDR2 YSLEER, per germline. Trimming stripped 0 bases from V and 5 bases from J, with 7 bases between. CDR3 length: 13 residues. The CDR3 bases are TGCGCCAGCAGCCAAGAGGAGGGTACTGAAGCTTTCTTT. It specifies CASSQEEGTEAFF.

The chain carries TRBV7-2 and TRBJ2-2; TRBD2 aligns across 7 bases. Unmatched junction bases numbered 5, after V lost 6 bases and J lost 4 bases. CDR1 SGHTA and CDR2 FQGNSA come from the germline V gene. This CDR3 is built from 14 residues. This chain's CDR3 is CASSTGGSTGELFF. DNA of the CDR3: TGTGCCAGCAGTACGGGAGGATCCACCGGGGAGCTGTTTTTT.

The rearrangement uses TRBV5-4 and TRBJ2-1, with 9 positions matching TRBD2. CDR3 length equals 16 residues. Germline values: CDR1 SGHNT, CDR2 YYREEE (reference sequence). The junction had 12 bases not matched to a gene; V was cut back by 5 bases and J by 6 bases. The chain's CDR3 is CASRPHLSGSFNEQFF. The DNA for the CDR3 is TGTGCCAGCAGACCCCACCTTAGCGGGAGCTTCAATGAGCAGTTCTTC.

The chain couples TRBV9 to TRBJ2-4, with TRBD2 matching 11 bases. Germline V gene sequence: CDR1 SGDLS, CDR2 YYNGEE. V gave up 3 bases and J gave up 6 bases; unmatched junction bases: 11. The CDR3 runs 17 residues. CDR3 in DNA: TGTGCCAGCAGCGGCGGTAGCGGGGGGGCCCTTGGAAACATTCAGTACTTC. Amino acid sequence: CASSGGSGGALGNIQYF.

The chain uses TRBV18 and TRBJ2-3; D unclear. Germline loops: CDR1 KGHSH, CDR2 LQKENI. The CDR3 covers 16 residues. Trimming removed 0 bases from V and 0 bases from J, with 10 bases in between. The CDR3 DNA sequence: TGTGCCAGCTCACCACCAACAGATGTTAGCACAGATACGCAGTATTTT. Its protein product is CASSPPTDVSTDTQYF.

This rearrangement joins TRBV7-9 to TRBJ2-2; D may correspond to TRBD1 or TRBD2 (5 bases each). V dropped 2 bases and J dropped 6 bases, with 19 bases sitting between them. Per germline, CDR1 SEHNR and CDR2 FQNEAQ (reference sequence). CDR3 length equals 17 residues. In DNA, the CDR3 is TGTGCCAGCAGCTTACCGGGGACCAGGAGTAAGGCCGGGGAGCTGTTTTTT. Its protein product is CASSLPGTRSKAGELFF.

The DNA for the CDR3 is TGTGCCAGCAGCATCCCGGGACAGGGTCTTTATGGCTACACCTTC. It encodes CASSIPGQGLYGYTF. J is TRBJ1-2 and V is TRBV5-6, with 9 bases fitting TRBD1. V dropped 4 bases and J dropped 5; count of bases not matched to a gene: 9. This CDR3 spans 15 amino acids. Germline CDR1 SGHDT, CDR2 YYEEEE. The entire variable domain, with the rest obtained from reference TRBV5-6 and TRBJ1-2, is as follows: DAGVTQSPTHLIKTRGQQVTLRCSPKSGHDTVSWYQQALGQGPQFIFQYYEEEERQRGNFPDRFSGHQFPNYSSELNVNALLLGDSALYLCASSIPGQGLYGYTFGSGTRLTVV.

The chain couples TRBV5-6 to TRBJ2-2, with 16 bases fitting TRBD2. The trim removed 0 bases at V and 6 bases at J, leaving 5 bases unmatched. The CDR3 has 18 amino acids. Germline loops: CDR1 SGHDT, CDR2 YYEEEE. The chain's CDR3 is CASSLEGTSGRESGELFF. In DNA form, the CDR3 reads TGTGCCAGCAGCTTGGAAGGGACTAGCGGGAGGGAATCCGGGGAGCTGTTTTTT.

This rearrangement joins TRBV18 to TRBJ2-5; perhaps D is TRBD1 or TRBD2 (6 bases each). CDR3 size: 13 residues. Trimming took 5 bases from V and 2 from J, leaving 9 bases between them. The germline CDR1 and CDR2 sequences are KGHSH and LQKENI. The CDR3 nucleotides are TGTGCCAGCTCAGGGGGGCTTCAAGAGACCCAGTACTTC. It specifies CASSGGLQETQYF.

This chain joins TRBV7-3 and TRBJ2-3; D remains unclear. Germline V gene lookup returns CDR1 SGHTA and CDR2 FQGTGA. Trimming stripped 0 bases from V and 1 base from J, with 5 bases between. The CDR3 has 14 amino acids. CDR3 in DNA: TGTGCCAGCAGCTTAACATTAGGCACAGATACGCAGTATTTT. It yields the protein CASSLTLGTDTQYF.

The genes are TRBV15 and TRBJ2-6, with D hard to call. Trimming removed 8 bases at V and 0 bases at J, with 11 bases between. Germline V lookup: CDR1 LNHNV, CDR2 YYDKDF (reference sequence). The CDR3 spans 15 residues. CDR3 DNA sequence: TGTGCCACCGTACCGAGAGTCTCTGGGGCCAACGTCCTGACTTTC. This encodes CATVPRVSGANVLTF.

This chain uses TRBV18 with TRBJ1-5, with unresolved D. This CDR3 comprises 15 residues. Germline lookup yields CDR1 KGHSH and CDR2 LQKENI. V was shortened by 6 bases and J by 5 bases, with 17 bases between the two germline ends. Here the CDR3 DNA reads TGTGCCAGCTCGCCCTACCCCCGGGGAGATCAGCCCCAGCATTTT. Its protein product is CASSPYPRGDQPQHF.

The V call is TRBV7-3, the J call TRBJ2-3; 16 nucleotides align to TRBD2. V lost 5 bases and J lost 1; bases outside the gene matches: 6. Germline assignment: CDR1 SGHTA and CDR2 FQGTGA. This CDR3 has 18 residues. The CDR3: CASSPGLAGGPGTDTQYF. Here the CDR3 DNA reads TGTGCCAGCAGCCCGGGACTAGCGGGGGGGCCAGGCACAGATACGCAGTATTTT.

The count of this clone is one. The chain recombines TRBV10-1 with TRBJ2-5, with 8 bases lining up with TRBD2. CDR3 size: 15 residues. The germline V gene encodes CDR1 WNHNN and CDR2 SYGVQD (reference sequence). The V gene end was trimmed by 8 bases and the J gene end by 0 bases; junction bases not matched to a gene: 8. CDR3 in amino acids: CASPLQREYQETQYF. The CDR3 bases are TGCGCCAGCCCCCTTCAGCGGGAGTACCAAGAGACCCAGTACTTC.

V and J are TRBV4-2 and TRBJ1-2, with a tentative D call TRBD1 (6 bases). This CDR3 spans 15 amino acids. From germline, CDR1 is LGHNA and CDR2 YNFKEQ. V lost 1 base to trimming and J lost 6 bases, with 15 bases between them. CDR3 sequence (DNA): TGTGCCAGCAGCCAAGGGGTTGACAGGTCCCATGGCTACACCTTC. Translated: CASSQGVDRSHGYTF.